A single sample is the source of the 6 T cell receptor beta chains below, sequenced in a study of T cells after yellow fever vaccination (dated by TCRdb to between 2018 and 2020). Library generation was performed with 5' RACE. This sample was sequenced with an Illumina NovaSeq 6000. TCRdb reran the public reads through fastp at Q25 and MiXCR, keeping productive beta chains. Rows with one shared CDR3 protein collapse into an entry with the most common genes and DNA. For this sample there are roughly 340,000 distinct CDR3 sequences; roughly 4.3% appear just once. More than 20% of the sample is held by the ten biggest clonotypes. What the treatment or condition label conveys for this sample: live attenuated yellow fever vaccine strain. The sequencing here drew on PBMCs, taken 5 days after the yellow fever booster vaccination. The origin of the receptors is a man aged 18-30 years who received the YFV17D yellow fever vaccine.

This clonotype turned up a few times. CDR3 nucleotide sequence: TGTGCCAGCAGCTTAGCCCGGGACGTCTATGGCTACACCTTC. This encodes CASSLARDVYGYTF. The rearrangement joins TRBV7-9 to TRBJ1-2, with D possibly being TRBD1 (5 bases). There are 14 residues in the CDR3. Germline CDR1 SEHNR, CDR2 FQNEAQ (reference sequence). V dropped 0 bases and J dropped 4 bases, with 9 bases sitting between them.

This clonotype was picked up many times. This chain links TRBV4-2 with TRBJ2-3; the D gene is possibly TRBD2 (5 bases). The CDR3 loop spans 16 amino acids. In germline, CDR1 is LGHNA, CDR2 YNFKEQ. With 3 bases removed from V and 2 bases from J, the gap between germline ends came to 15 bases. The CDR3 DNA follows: TGTGCCAGCAGCCAGACCCCTAGGGAGATCACAGATACGCAGTATTTT. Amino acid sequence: CASSQTPREITDTQYF.

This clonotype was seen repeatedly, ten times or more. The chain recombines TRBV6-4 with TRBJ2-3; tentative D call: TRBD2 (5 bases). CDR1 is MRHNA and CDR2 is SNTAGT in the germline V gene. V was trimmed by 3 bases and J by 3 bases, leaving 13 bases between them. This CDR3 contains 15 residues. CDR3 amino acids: CASSESLERTDTQYF. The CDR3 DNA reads TGTGCCAGCAGTGAATCACTAGAAAGGACAGATACGCAGTATTTT.

DNA for the CDR3: TGTGCCAGCCGACAGGGGGCCTCCGAAAAACTGTTTTTT. It encodes CASRQGASEKLFF. The rearrangement joins TRBV27 to TRBJ1-4, with 10 bases that match TRBD1. Germline V gene sequence: CDR1 MNHEY, CDR2 SMNVEV (reference sequence). V lost 8 bases and J lost 8; bases outside the gene matches: 5. This CDR3 contains 13 residues.

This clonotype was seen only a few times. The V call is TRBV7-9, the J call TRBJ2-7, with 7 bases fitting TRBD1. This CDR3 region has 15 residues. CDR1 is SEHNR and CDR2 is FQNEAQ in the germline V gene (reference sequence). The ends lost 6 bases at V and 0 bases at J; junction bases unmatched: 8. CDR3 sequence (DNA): TGTGCCAGCAGTCCAGGGGGACAAAGCTCCTACGAGCAGTACGTC. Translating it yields CASSPGGQSSYEQYV.

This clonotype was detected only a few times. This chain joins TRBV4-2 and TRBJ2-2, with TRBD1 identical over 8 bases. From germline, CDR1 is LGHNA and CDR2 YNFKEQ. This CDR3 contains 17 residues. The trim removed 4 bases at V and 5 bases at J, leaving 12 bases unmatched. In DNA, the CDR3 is TGTGCCAGCAGCCCTCGACAGGGGTCGGAGAGAACCGGGGAGCTGTTTTTT. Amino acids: CASSPRQGSERTGELFF.